This T cell receptor beta chain was captured by sequencing in a study of T cells in Graves' hyperthyroidism and ophthalmopathy. This clonotype was counted many times. As yet, its antigen is unknown. This may arise from a read error, as a much more abundant clone is one base away. The study, taken as a whole, reports: Stable hyperthyroidism was separated from ophthalmopathy by a model based on 13 V-J features.

The V and J ends lost 6 bases and 2 bases, in that order; junction bases with no gene match: 3. The CDR3 totals 14 residues. CDR1 is SGHAT, CDR2 FQNNGV, per germline. RNA transcripts yielded amplified TCR beta CDR3 regions. HTBI primers were used for first-round RT-PCR of the TCR CDR3. Each CDR3 protein is one row after TCRdb ran MiXCR on the multiplex PCR reads. Of 500,000 or so distinct CDR3 sequences listed, 15% to 20% are singletons. This TCR derives from a woman aged 30 to 39 with Graves' ophthalmopathy. Sequenced input: blood. This chain links TRBV11-2 with TRBJ2-2; 7 nucleotides match TRBD2. In nucleotides, the CDR3 is TGTGCCAGCAGGACTAGCAGAAACACCGGGGAGCTGTTTTTT. Translation: CASRTSRNTGELFF. Combining the CDR3 with reference TRBV11-2 and TRBJ2-2 gives the whole variable domain EAGVAQSPRYKIIEKRQSVAFWCNPISGHATLYWYQQILGQGPKLLIQFQNNGVVDDSQLPKDRFSAERLKGVDSTLKIQPAKLEDSAVYLCASRTSRNTGELFFGEGSRLTVL.